Sequencing of this T cell receptor (beta chain) was carried out in a study of STAT5B mutations in CD4+ large granular lymphocyte leukemia. Germline loops: CDR1 ENHRY, CDR2 SYGVKD. The CDR3 loop spans 14 amino acids. With 10 bases removed from V and 3 bases from J, the gap between germline ends came to 19 bases. Profiling relied on immunoSEQ multiplex PCR, and the TCRdb table lists in-frame clones only, not all of them. Among about 38,000 clones, 75% to 85% were seen once, and the ten largest hold 0.45% to 0.6%. The V call is TRBV10-3, the J call TRBJ2-7, with D possibly being TRBD2 (6 bases). The source is a human donor in good health. Sequencing used CD4+ T cells from blood buffy coats. CDR3 in DNA: TGTGCCACGCTAAACGGCGGGGAGTTCTACGAGCAGTACTTC. As protein: CATLNGGEFYEQYF.